This T cell receptor (beta chain) stems from a study of T cell responses to AZD1222 COVID-19 vaccine. The CDR3 extends over 15 amino acids. In germline, CDR1 is KGHSH, CDR2 LQKENI. Trimming left V 3 bases short and J 2 bases short, with 13 bases between. The data were produced by immunoSEQ multiplex PCR, yet TCRdb's version contains in-frame clones alone and is incomplete. In the table there are about 180,000 clones, about 90% of which are singletons. This receptor was obtained from an adult who received the MenACWY meningococcal vaccine as a control. The chain carries TRBV18 and TRBJ1-1; possible D gene TRBD1, 6 bases. The sample was peripheral blood, taken 28 days after the second dose of the MenACWY control vaccine. Written as DNA, the CDR3 is TGTGCCAGCTCACCCCTCGGGACACTCAACACTGAAGCTTTCTTT. It encodes CASSPLGTLNTEAFF.